A single TCR beta chain is shown here with its context. As yet, its antigen is unknown. Every patient experienced relapse after autologous stem cell transplantation, and brentuximab vedotin exposure varied. PBMCs were thawed, and CD8+ T cells were then isolated from them by magnetic negative selection. Complete response, partial response or progressive disease was recorded as best response. The record originates from a study of PD-1 blockade in classical Hodgkin lymphoma. The V end was cut by 8 bases, the J end by 4 bases, with 14 bases between. From germline, CDR1 is MDHEN and CDR2 SYDVKM. This CDR3 comprises 13 residues. Whole-study findings and limits: The study found complete responders had baseline diversity similar to newly diagnosed patients. There remain no defined causes for the repertoire differences, which possibly reflect disease activity or prior therapy. Researchers reported that CD4+ TCR diversity, though not CD8+, rose significantly by C4D1.

Using immunoSEQ multiplex PCR, the repertoire was profiled, and TCRdb retains in-frame clones only, with some absent. The sample records more than 25,000 clones, about 91% being singletons. The clonotype comes from a human donor with classical Hodgkin lymphoma. The sample was CD8+ T cells from blood, taken at baseline. The rearrangement links TRBV28 to TRBJ1-2, with D possibly matching TRBD1 (6 bases). The CDR3 protein is CASFPGGGYGYTF. CDR3 DNA: TGTGCCAGCTTCCCGGGGGGCGGCTATGGCTACACCTTC.